This T cell receptor (beta chain) was obtained from a study of control samples from healthy donors and cancer patients. Some clones are missing from TCRdb's copy, which holds only in-frame ones; the method was immunoSEQ multiplex PCR. The sample has 130,000 or so clones, roughly 88% seen once; the top ten hold roughly 3.1%. CDR3 size: 15 residues. Germline V CDR1 and CDR2: SGHAT, FQNNGV. The J segment lost 7 bases and the V segment lost 1 base, leaving 7 bases of the junction unmatched. This TCR was recovered from a man in his fifties or sixties in good health. Sequenced: blood. This sequence joins TRBV11-2 and TRBJ2-5; 9 bases are shared with TRBD1. Here the CDR3 reads CASSLGPAQGATQYF. The CDR3 DNA reads as TGTGCCAGCAGCTTAGGGCCGGCACAGGGGGCGACCCAGTACTTC.